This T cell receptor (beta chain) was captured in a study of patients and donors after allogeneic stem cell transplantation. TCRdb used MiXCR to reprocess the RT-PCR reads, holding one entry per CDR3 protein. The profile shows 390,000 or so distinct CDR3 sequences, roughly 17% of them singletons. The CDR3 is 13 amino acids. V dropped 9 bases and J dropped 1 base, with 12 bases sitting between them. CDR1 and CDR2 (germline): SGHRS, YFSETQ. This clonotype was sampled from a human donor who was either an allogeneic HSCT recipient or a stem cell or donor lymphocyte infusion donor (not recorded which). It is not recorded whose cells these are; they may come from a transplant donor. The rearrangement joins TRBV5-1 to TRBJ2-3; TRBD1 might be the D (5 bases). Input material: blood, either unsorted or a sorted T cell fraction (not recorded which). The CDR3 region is CANYLQGTDTQYF. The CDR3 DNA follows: TGCGCCAACTACCTACAGGGCACAGATACGCAGTATTTT.